These 25 T cell receptor beta chains were all obtained from the same sample, sequenced in a study of a mutant IDH1 vaccine in newly diagnosed glioma. The time point is: week 5, during vaccination. The content of each vaccine dose was 300 ug of mutant IDH1 20-mer peptide, and topical imiquimod accompanied it. No antigen has been assigned to these receptors. Data came from immunoSEQ multiplex PCR; TCRdb stores just in-frame clones and leaves some out. This table holds about 75,000 clones, roughly 90% found once. The sample here was PBMCs, taken from a glioma patient whose treatment included an IDH1 peptide vaccine. These receptors all come from a woman aged 50 to 65 with glioma.

CDR3 sequence: CASSLAGLAGGVNEQYF. The CDR3 DNA is TGTGCCAGCAGCTTAGCCGGACTAGCGGGAGGAGTGAACGAGCAGTACTTC. J is TRBJ2-7 and V is TRBV11-2; TRBD2 agrees at 14 bases. Germline V lookup: CDR1 SGHAT, CDR2 FQNNGV. The CDR3 spans 17 residues. Trimming took 1 base from V and 5 from J; bases not matched to a gene: 7.

The V and J genes are TRBV5-4 and TRBJ1-1; D remains unclear. Trimming took 2 bases from V and 1 from J, leaving 9 bases between them. Per the germline V gene, CDR1 is SGHNT and CDR2 is YYREEE (reference sequence). The CDR3 has 14 residues. The CDR3 region is CASSLSSANTEAFF. For the CDR3, the DNA is TGTGCCAGCAGCTTAAGCTCGGCGAACACTGAAGCTTTCTTT.

The V and J genes are TRBV2 and TRBJ2-1, with 10 bases that match TRBD2. V lost 6 bases and J lost 3; bases outside the gene matches: 5. Per the germline V gene, CDR1 is SNHLY and CDR2 is FYNNEI. The CDR3 runs to 15 residues. This CDR3 is CASSAGTSDYNEQFF. The CDR3, as DNA: TGTGCCAGCAGCGCCGGGACTAGCGACTACAATGAGCAGTTCTTC.

DNA for the CDR3: TGCGCCAGCATGGGTGGGGCCAACGTCCTGACTTTC. Amino acids: CASMGGANVLTF. The chain links TRBV5-1 to TRBJ2-6; D gene unclear. Trimming left V 6 bases short and J 3 bases short, with 4 bases between. The CDR3 has 12 amino acids. Germline V lookup: CDR1 SGHRS, CDR2 YFSETQ.

The chain joins TRBV19 to TRBJ2-3, with D perhaps matching TRBD1 or TRBD2 (5 bases each). V shed 4 bases and J shed 9 bases, with 14 bases lying between them. CDR1 and CDR2 (germline): LNHDA, SQIVND (reference sequence). The CDR3 has 13 residues. In nucleotides, the CDR3 is TGTGCCAGTAGTAATGGGGGTAAGGGCACGCAGTATTTT. Amino acids: CASSNGGKGTQYF.

V gene TRBV11-1 combines with J gene TRBJ2-1, with a weak D call TRBD2 (6 bases). The CDR3 covers 15 residues. Trimming pared 3 bases from V and 7 bases from J, leaving 16 bases between. Germline CDR1 reads SGHAT; CDR2 reads FQDESV (reference sequence). The CDR3 DNA is TGTGCCAGCAGCTTCGCGGTGGACTATGTTAATGAGCAGTTCTTC. Translation gives CASSFAVDYVNEQFF.

V gene TRBV25-1 combines with J gene TRBJ2-1, with unresolved D. CDR3 size: 12 residues. The V gene lost 4 bases and the J gene lost 3 bases, with 4 bases spanning the gap. From germline, CDR1 is MGHDK and CDR2 SYGVNS. CDR3 coding DNA: TGTGCCAGCAGTGTGGTCTACAATGAGCAGTTCTTC. Its translation is CASSVVYNEQFF. Together with reference TRBV25-1 and TRBJ2-1, the CDR3 gives the full variable domain: EADIYQTPRYLVIGTGKKITLECSQTMGHDKMYWYQQDPGMELHLIHYSYGVNSTEKGDLSSESTVSRIRTEHFPLTLESARPSHTSQYLCASSVVYNEQFFGPGTRLTVL.

The V call is TRBV4-1, the J call TRBJ2-3; 7 bases are a match to TRBD1. J gave up 3 bases and V 3 bases, and 6 bases lay outside the gene matches. This CDR3 is built from 15 residues. Germline V lookup: CDR1 MGHRA, CDR2 YSYEKL. CDR3 loop: CASSQTGLLTDTQYF. The CDR3 nucleotides are TGCGCCAGCAGCCAGACAGGGTTATTGACAGATACGCAGTATTTT.

This chain connects TRBV5-4 to TRBJ1-2, with 9 bases aligning to TRBD1. The junction had 6 bases not matched to a gene; V was cut back by 3 bases and J by 3 bases. Per germline, CDR1 SGHNT and CDR2 YYREEE (reference sequence). CDR3 size: 15 residues. CDR3 DNA sequence: TGTGCCAGCAGCTCAAACCGGGACAGGGACTATGGCTACACCTTC. This sequence encodes CASSSNRDRDYGYTF.

The V call is TRBV2, the J call TRBJ1-1; D is unresolved. The CDR3 contains 12 residues. Trimming shortened V by 1 base and J by 11 bases, and 11 bases separated the two germline ends. Germline V gives CDR1 SNHLY, CDR2 FYNNEI. The CDR3 protein is CASSEGAATAFF. CDR3 DNA: TGTGCCAGCAGTGAAGGGGCCGCGACGGCTTTCTTT.

The chain has TRBV6-1 and TRBJ1-4, with D tentatively TRBD1 (5 bases). CDR1 and CDR2 (germline): MNHNS, SASEGT. The germline V and J ends were trimmed by 4 bases and 5 bases, with 11 bases remaining between them. The CDR3 totals 14 residues. CDR3 in amino acids: CASSVWGINEKLFF. CDR3 nucleotide sequence: TGTGCCAGCAGTGTTTGGGGGATCAATGAAAAACTGTTTTTT.

DNA of the CDR3: TGTGCCAGCAGCGGGGGACTATCCCAAGAGACCCAGTACTTC. Its translation is CASSGGLSQETQYF. The chain links TRBV2 to TRBJ2-5; 7 nucleotides line up with TRBD2. The CDR3 covers 14 residues. V was clipped by 6 bases and J by 1 base; unmatched bases: 5. Germline-derived CDR1 and CDR2 are SNHLY and FYNNEI.

This clone was detected a few times. The rearrangement uses TRBV19 and TRBJ1-1, with D perhaps matching TRBD1 (5 bases). Germline V CDR1 and CDR2: LNHDA, SQIVND (reference sequence). The V end was cut by 6 bases, the J end by 0 bases, with 8 bases between. The CDR3 has 13 residues. Here the CDR3 reads CASRPQVNTEAFF. CDR3 DNA sequence: TGTGCCAGTAGACCACAGGTGAACACTGAAGCTTTCTTT.

V is TRBV7-9 and J is TRBJ2-1, with D possibly called TRBD1 or TRBD2 (5 bases each). The germline V and J ends were trimmed by 4 bases and 0 bases, with 10 bases remaining between them. CDR1 and CDR2 from the germline V gene are SEHNR and FQNEAQ (reference sequence). CDR3 length equals 15 residues. The CDR3 nucleotides read TGTGCCAGCAGCTCCGGGACCAGCTCCTACAATGAGCAGTTCTTC. Protein sequence: CASSSGTSSYNEQFF. The whole variable domain, remainder taken from reference TRBV7-9 and TRBJ2-1, is DTGVSQNPRHKITKRGQNVTFRCDPISEHNRLYWYRQTLGQGPEFLTYFQNEAQLEKSRLLSDRFSAERPKGSFSTLEIQRTEQGDSAMYLCASSSGTSSYNEQFFGPGTRLTVL.

The genes are TRBV28 and TRBJ2-2; D is unclear. The germline gives CDR1 MDHEN, CDR2 SYDVKM. V was shortened by 1 base and J by 4 bases, with 7 bases between the two germline ends. The CDR3 loop spans 14 amino acids. The CDR3 nucleotides read TGTGCCAGCAGTTTATCTTGGGTCACCGGGGAGCTGTTTTTT. This sequence encodes CASSLSWVTGELFF.

The CDR3 DNA follows: TGTGCCAGCAGCTTAGGTAGCCAAGAGACCCAGTACTTC. It codes for CASSLGSQETQYF. The chain has TRBV7-3 and TRBJ2-5; D remains unclear. This CDR3 is 13 amino acids long. Germline V lookup: CDR1 SGHTA, CDR2 FQGTGA. V dropped 2 bases and J dropped 1 base, with 5 bases sitting between them.

J is TRBJ1-2 and V is TRBV6-1; the match to TRBD1 covers 7 bases. Germline CDR1 is MNHNS and CDR2 is SASEGT. The trim removed 8 bases at V and 6 bases at J, leaving 12 bases unmatched. The CDR3 totals 14 residues. The CDR3 region has the DNA TGTGCCAGCTCCGCATCGTTGACAGGGCATGGCTACACCTTC. As protein: CASSASLTGHGYTF.

The chain combines TRBV5-1 with TRBJ2-5; TRBD1 aligns across 8 bases. The J call may be incorrect, as the DNA end agrees better with TRBJ2-7. The CDR3 is made up of 15 amino acids. CDR1 and CDR2 from the germline V gene are SGHRS and YFSETQ. DNA of the CDR3: TGCGCCAGCAGCTTAGACGGACAGGGATTAAACGAGCAGTACTTC. Protein product: CASSLDGQGLNEQYF.

The rearrangement links TRBV6-6 to TRBJ2-7, with D unresolved. The V gene lost 4 bases and the J gene lost 3 bases, with 16 bases spanning the gap. The germline V gene encodes CDR1 MNHNY and CDR2 SVGAGI (reference sequence). The CDR3 has 15 amino acids. CDR3 protein: CASSLSDERNYEQYF. The CDR3 DNA sequence: TGTGCCAGCAGTTTATCCGACGAGCGAAACTACGAGCAGTACTTC.

J is TRBJ2-3 and V is TRBV5-5, with D perhaps given as TRBD1 or TRBD2 (6 bases each). Germline V gene sequence: CDR1 SGHKS, CDR2 YYEKEE (reference sequence). The CDR3 contains 16 residues. Trimming took off 0 bases at V and 13 bases at J, with 24 bases between the two ends. CDR3 loop: CASSLGWGRDPPREYF. The CDR3 nucleotides are TGTGCCAGCAGCTTGGGATGGGGGCGGGACCCTCCAAGGGAGTATTTT.

To note about this clone: In the same sample, other DNA sequences code for this CDR3. The chain uses TRBV5-1 and TRBJ2-6; D remains ambiguous. CDR1 is SGHRS and CDR2 is YFSETQ in the germline V gene. V dropped 0 bases and J dropped 0 bases, with 7 bases sitting between them. The CDR3 spans 16 residues. CDR3 protein: CASSLAGSSGANVLTF. CDR3 sequence (DNA): TGCGCCAGCAGCTTGGCAGGCAGCTCTGGGGCCAACGTCCTGACTTTC.

The V call is TRBV11-2, the J call TRBJ1-3; D is uncertain. V dropped 5 bases and J dropped 2 bases, with 10 bases sitting between them. The CDR3 contains 14 residues. Germline V gives CDR1 SGHAT, CDR2 FQNNGV. This CDR3 is CASSARQAGNTIYF. CDR3 coding DNA: TGTGCCAGCAGCGCCAGACAAGCTGGAAACACCATATATTTT. The variable domain in full, completed from reference TRBV11-2 and TRBJ1-3, reads EAGVAQSPRYKIIEKRQSVAFWCNPISGHATLYWYQQILGQGPKLLIQFQNNGVVDDSQLPKDRFSAERLKGVDSTLKIQPAKLEDSAVYLCASSARQAGNTIYFGEGSWLTVV.

This chain joins TRBV15 and TRBJ1-1, with no clear D. In germline, CDR1 is LNHNV, CDR2 YYDKDF (reference sequence). V was shortened by 0 bases and J by 7 bases, with 12 bases between the two germline ends. The CDR3 spans 14 residues. This chain's CDR3 is CATSRDRAMLEAFF. CDR3 nucleotide sequence: TGTGCCACCAGCAGAGATAGAGCGATGCTTGAAGCTTTCTTT.

The chain uses TRBV11-2 and TRBJ2-7; D not certain. Germline V gene data show CDR1 as SGHAT and CDR2 as FQNNGV. Trimming cost V 4 bases and J 3 bases, with 7 bases left between them. The CDR3 is made up of 12 amino acids. The CDR3 here is CASSSWGYEQYF. The CDR3 bases are TGTGCCAGCAGCTCATGGGGCTACGAGCAGTACTTC.

The rearrangement joins TRBV4-1 to TRBJ2-7, with D possibly TRBD2 on 5 matching bases. The V end was cut by 1 base, the J end by 0 bases, with 7 bases between. Germline-derived CDR1 and CDR2 are MGHRA and YSYEKL. This CDR3 is 14 amino acids long. CDR3 DNA sequence: TGCGCCAGCAGCCAAGGTCTAGCCTCCTACGAGCAGTACTTC. Its translation is CASSQGLASYEQYF.